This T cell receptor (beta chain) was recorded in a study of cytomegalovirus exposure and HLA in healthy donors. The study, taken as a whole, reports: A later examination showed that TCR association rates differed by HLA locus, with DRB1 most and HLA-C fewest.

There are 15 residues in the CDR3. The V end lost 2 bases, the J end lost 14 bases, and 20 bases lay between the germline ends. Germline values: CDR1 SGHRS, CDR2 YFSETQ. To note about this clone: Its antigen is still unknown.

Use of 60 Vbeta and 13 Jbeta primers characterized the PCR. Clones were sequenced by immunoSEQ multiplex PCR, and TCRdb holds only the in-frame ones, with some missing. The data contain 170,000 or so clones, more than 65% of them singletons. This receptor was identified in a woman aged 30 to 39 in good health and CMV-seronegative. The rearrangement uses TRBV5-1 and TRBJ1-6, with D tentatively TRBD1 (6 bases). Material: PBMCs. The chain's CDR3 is CASSFGSEQGGALHF. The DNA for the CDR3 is TGCGCCAGCAGCTTTGGTTCCGAGCAAGGGGGGGCCCTCCACTTT.